The sample holds a few counts of the clone carrying this TCR beta chain. Antigen specificity is unknown. Since a much larger clone is just one base distant, this may be a read error. The conserved final phenylalanine or tryptophan is absent from the CDR3, which likely points to a read error. The sample belongs to a study of T cells in Graves' hyperthyroidism and ophthalmopathy. Study background: Before treatment of any kind, peripheral blood was taken at initial diagnosis. Study-wide findings and caveats: Blood also held most thyroid clonotypes expanded beyond 0.001. Separating ophthalmopathy from stable hyperthyroidism was achieved by a 13 V-J model.

What was amplified from RNA transcripts were TCR beta CDR3 regions. HTBI primers were employed in a first-round RT-PCR of the TCR CDR3. TCRdb re-derived calls from the multiplex PCR reads in MiXCR, one entry per CDR3 protein. The table has under 250,000 distinct CDR3 sequences, approximately 17% seen once. The definition of stable Graves' hyperthyroidism was no ophthalmopathy progression within 18 months. Germline V gene lookup returns CDR1 SGHTA and CDR2 FQGNSA. The CDR3 is made up of 16 amino acids. V gave up 1 base and J gave up 0 bases; unmatched junction bases: 5. J is TRBJ1-1 and V is TRBV7-2, with 7 bases lining up with TRBD1. Sequenced sample: blood. This receptor was identified in a man between 50 and 59 years old with Graves' hyperthyroidism. The CDR3 nucleotides read TGTGCCAGCAGCTTAGTGGGACAGACCGTGAACACTGAAGCTTTCTCT. This gives the protein CASSLVGQTVNTEAFS.